The 30 T cell receptor beta chains below all came from one sample that was sequenced in a study of tumor and adjacent non-tumor tissue in lung cancer. A modified ARM-PCR protocol with three rounds of nested PCR amplified TCRbeta. TCRdb recomputed calls from the multiplex PCR reads with MiXCR, one row per CDR3 protein. The table lists fewer than 120,000 distinct CDR3 sequences, under 90% of them singletons. RNA was extracted from bulk tissue without any cell sorting. The sequencing sample was made of lung tumor tissue. All receptors come from an older man with non-small cell lung cancer.

As concerns this clonotype: The junction departs from germline at one end; a sequencing error may be responsible. The V call is TRBV28, the J call TRBJ1-1, with 10 nucleotides matching TRBD1. CDR1 and CDR2 (germline): MDHEN, SYDVKM. CDR3 size: 16 residues. This chain's CDR3 is CAGSLAGTGAWTEAFF. For the CDR3, the DNA is TGTGCCGGCAGTTTAGCCGGGACAGGGGCTTGGACTGAAGCTTTCTTT.

This clonotype was seen at least ten times. CDR3: CASSFHRLDQPQHF. CDR3 sequence (DNA): TGTGCCAGCAGTTTCCACAGGTTAGATCAGCCCCAGCATTTT. The chain recombines TRBV6-2 or TRBV6-3 with TRBJ1-5; tentatively, D is TRBD1 (5 bases). The V gene lost 4 bases and the J gene lost 5 bases, with 12 bases spanning the gap. The CDR3 runs 14 residues. Germline loops: CDR1 MNHEY, CDR2 SVGEGT.

Comments on this clonotype: A read error may produce the germline difference seen at one junction end. The chain carries TRBV4-3 and TRBJ2-3; TRBD2 matches 12 bases. This CDR3 region has 16 residues. Germline assignment: CDR1 LGHNA and CDR2 YSLEER. The CDR3 here is CASCHRLAGVADTQYF. The DNA of the CDR3 is TGCGCCAGCTGCCATAGACTAGCGGGAGTGGCAGATACGCAGTATTTT.

For this clonotype: Mismatch with germline at one junction end may stem from a read error. This rearrangement joins TRBV6-4 to TRBJ1-1; D remains unclear. CDR1 MRHNA and CDR2 SNTAGT come from the germline V gene. This CDR3 region has 14 residues. DNA of the CDR3: TGTGCCAGCAGCCTGGGAGGAGTGAATACTGAAGCTTTCTTT. Protein: CASSLGGVNTEAFF.

Of note for this clonotype: The CDR3 does not end in the conserved phenylalanine or tryptophan, so this is likely a read error. This CDR3 is CASSPLTYNEQFL. The CDR3, as DNA: TGTGCCAGCAGTCCACTGACCTACAATGAGCAGTTCTTA. The chain is built from TRBV11-3 and TRBJ2-1; no clear D. Germline V gives CDR1 SGHNT, CDR2 YENEEA. This CDR3 region has 13 residues. Trimming took 6 bases from V and 2 from J, leaving 8 bases between them.

This clonotype is medium-sized. This CDR3 reads CASTGFHEQYF. The CDR3 coding sequence is TGTGCCAGCACAGGGTTCCACGAGCAGTACTTC. V and J are TRBV6-6 and TRBJ2-7, with a tentative D call TRBD1 (5 bases). CDR1 and CDR2 from the germline V gene are MNHNY and SVGAGI (reference sequence). V was cut by 7 bases and J by 5 bases, with 9 bases left in between. This CDR3 spans 11 amino acids.

Worth noting for this clonotype: One junction end disagrees with the germline gene, perhaps due to a read error. V and J are TRBV10-3 and TRBJ2-1; D gene uncertain. This CDR3 contains 15 residues. Germline assignment: CDR1 ENHRY and CDR2 SYGVKD. CDR3 amino acids: CAICQKGSSYNEHFF. CDR3 sequence (DNA): TGTGCCATCTGCCAGAAGGGAAGTAGCTACAATGAGCACTTCTTC.

The chain is built from TRBV6-2 or TRBV6-3 and TRBJ1-1; 7 nucleotides align to TRBD1. In germline, CDR1 is MNHEY, CDR2 SVGEGT. The length of the CDR3 is 15 residues. CDR3 region: CVTSTIQGTKTEAFF. In nucleotides, the CDR3 is TGTGTCACCAGTACGATACAGGGGACGAAGACTGAAGCTTTCTTT.

The V call is TRBV6-6, the J call TRBJ2-7; D is possibly TRBD1 or TRBD2 (6 bases each). Germline loops: CDR1 MNHNY, CDR2 SVGAGI (reference sequence). This CDR3 contains 13 residues. CDR3 loop: CAISHARGGEQYF. The CDR3 coding sequence is TGTGCTATCAGTCACGCCAGGGGAGGCGAGCAGTACTTC.

The count of this clonotype is one. The junction shows a germline mismatch at one end, possibly a read error. The chain carries TRBV29-1 and TRBJ2-7, with TRBD2 as a possible D gene (5 bases). CDR1 is SQVTM, CDR2 ANQGSEA, per germline. The CDR3 has 14 amino acids. CDR3 protein: CSVAGIGSPYEQYF. The CDR3 nucleotides read TGCAGCGTTGCGGGGATAGGGTCGCCCTATGAGCAGTACTTC.

V gene TRBV12-3 or TRBV12-4 combines with J gene TRBJ2-5, with D unclear. The V gene lost 7 bases and the J gene lost 3 bases, with 15 bases spanning the gap. This CDR3 comprises 14 residues. The DNA for the CDR3 is TGTGCCAGCAATTTCTTCAGGATAGAAGAGACCCAGTACTTC. Its translation: CASNFFRIEETQYF.

Regarding this clonotype: The junction differs from germline at one of its ends, possibly a read error. This rearrangement joins TRBV11-2 to TRBJ2-1, with no clear D. Germline V gene sequence: CDR1 SGHAT, CDR2 FQNNGV. This CDR3 is 14 amino acids long. The DNA for the CDR3 is TGTGCCAGCAGCTTAGCGAGATATTACAATGAGCAGTTCTTT. It is translated as CASSLARYYNEQFF. The complete variable domain, with remaining parts taken from reference TRBV11-2 and TRBJ2-1, reads EAGVAQSPRYKIIEKRQSVAFWCNPISGHATLYWYQQILGQGPKLLIQFQNNGVVDDSQLPKDRFSAERLKGVDSTLKIQPAKLEDSAVYLCASSLARYYNEQFFGPGTRLTVL.

Remarks on this clonotype: The germline gene is not matched at one end of the junction; a read error may be the cause. The V gene is TRBV5-4, the J gene TRBJ2-3, with 10 positions matching TRBD2. The CDR3 is 16 residues long. Germline V gives CDR1 SGHNT, CDR2 YYREEE (reference sequence). The CDR3 here is CASILGLAGVTDTQYF. The DNA of the CDR3 is TGCGCCAGCATCTTGGGTCTAGCGGGAGTTACAGATACGCAGTATTTT.

This clonotype was found a few times. The junction departs from the called germline gene at one end, perhaps through a read error. The rearrangement links TRBV4-2 to TRBJ2-1; 9 nucleotides agree with TRBD1. Per the germline V gene, CDR1 is LGHNA and CDR2 is YNFKEQ. The CDR3 has 14 residues. Here the CDR3 DNA reads TGTACCAGCAGCCACTCAGGACAGGGGCCCTTCCAGTTCTTC. It is translated as CTSSHSGQGPFQFF.

This clonotype counts as medium-sized. This sequence joins TRBV6-5 and TRBJ1-6, with unresolved D. The V gene's germline CDR1 is MNHEY and CDR2 SVGAGI. V lost 2 bases and J 7 bases, leaving 3 bases between the germline ends. The CDR3 consists of 12 residues. The CDR3 DNA reads as TGTGCCAGCAGTTACCAGAATTCACCCCTCCACTTT. Translating gives CASSYQNSPLHF.

This clonotype is a singleton in its sample. The V call is TRBV4-3, the J call TRBJ2-3, with a weak D call TRBD2 (6 bases). Deletions cut 4 bases from V and 6 bases from J, with 20 bases between. Germline CDR1 and CDR2: LGHNA and YSLEER. The CDR3 runs 16 residues. DNA of the CDR3: TGCGCCAGCAGCCGTAGACTAGTGGGAGTGGCGGATACGCAGTATTTT. Protein product: CASSRRLVGVADTQYF.

V gene TRBV11-2 combines with J gene TRBJ2-2; D gene ambiguous. The CDR3 sequence is 14 residues long. The germline V gene encodes CDR1 SGHAT and CDR2 FQNNGV. Trimming removed 7 bases at V and 9 bases at J, with 18 bases between. DNA of the CDR3: TGTGCCAGCATCCTGAACAGTCAGTCCTGGGAGCTGTTTTTT. Translating gives CASILNSQSWELFF.

A word on this clonotype: One base away lies a much larger clone, so this may be a sequencing read error. The V call is TRBV28, the J call TRBJ1-1; no firm D call. Germline assignment: CDR1 MDHEN and CDR2 SYDVKM. The V and J ends lost 10 bases and 1 base respectively, with 16 bases between them. This CDR3 region has 14 residues. The CDR3 region has the DNA TGTGCCAACAAATTAGGTTTGGAGAACACTGAAGCTTTCTTT. Its protein is CANKLGLENTEAFF. Based on the CDR3 plus reference TRBV28 and TRBJ1-1, the full variable domain is DVKVTQSSRYLVKRTGEKVFLECVQDMDHENMFWYRQDPGLGLRLIYFSYDVKMKEKGDIPEGYSVSREKKERFSLILESASTNQTSMYLCANKLGLENTEAFFGQGTRLTVV.

A word on this clonotype: The junction shows a germline mismatch at one end, possibly a read error. The chain is built from TRBV20-1 and TRBJ2-5; 10 bases fit TRBD1. CDR3 length: 13 residues. CDR1 and CDR2 from the germline V gene are DFQATT and SNEGSKA (reference sequence). The CDR3 loop is CSAGQGVGETKYF. CDR3 sequence (DNA): TGCAGTGCTGGACAGGGGGTCGGGGAGACCAAGTACTTC.

A remark on this clonotype: Relative to the germline gene, one junction end is altered; a read error may explain this. The chain carries TRBV10-1 and TRBJ1-1; no firm D call. CDR1 is WNHNN, CDR2 SYGVQD, per germline (reference sequence). The CDR3 has 14 amino acids. The CDR3: CASNESGMNSEAFF. The CDR3 DNA is TGCGCCAGCAATGAGTCGGGAATGAACTCGGAAGCTTTCTTT.

Of note for this clonotype: This may be a read error: a much more frequent sequence differs by one nucleotide. The CDR3 loop reads CSVEDVYSGANVLTF. In nucleotides, the CDR3 is TGCAGCGTTGAAGACGTTTACTCTGGGGCCAACGTCCTGACTTTC. The chain is built from TRBV29-1 and TRBJ2-6; D is uncertain. V shed 0 bases and J shed 0 bases, with 6 bases lying between them. The CDR3 length is 15 residues. Germline V gene lookup returns CDR1 SQVTM and CDR2 ANQGSEA.

Note on this clonotype: The junction and the germline gene differ at one end; a read error may be behind it. This chain connects TRBV11-2 to TRBJ2-6, with 8 bases fitting TRBD1. Germline CDR1 and CDR2: SGHAT and FQNNGV. This CDR3 spans 13 amino acids. The CDR3 sequence is CATSATGDNVLTF. CDR3 nucleotides: TGTGCCACCAGCGCGACAGGGGACAACGTCCTGACTTTC.

The V and J genes are TRBV6-1 and TRBJ1-5; D is uncertain. The V gene lost 10 bases and the J gene lost 13 bases, with 17 bases spanning the gap. Germline CDR1 MNHNS, CDR2 SASEGT. CDR3 size: 11 residues. The CDR3 region has the DNA TGTGCCAACATCGGGAACGGGCCTCAGCATTTT. Translation gives CANIGNGPQHF.

As regards this clonotype: At one end the junction does not follow the germline gene, possibly because of a read error. The V gene is TRBV4-1, the J gene TRBJ2-2, with 7 bases lining up with TRBD2. CDR3 length equals 20 residues. CDR1 is MGHRA and CDR2 is YSYEKL in the germline V gene. The DNA of the CDR3 is TGCACCAGCAGAGCAAGAGGGTCTAGCGGAGGGCCGCGGGGAATCGGGGGGCTGTTTTTT. Its protein is CTSRARGSSGGPRGIGGLFF.

Points on this clonotype: The junction does not match germline at one end; this may be a read error. This chain connects TRBV10-1 to TRBJ2-1; 8 positions match TRBD1. This CDR3 spans 13 amino acids. Looked up from germline, CDR1 is WNHNN and CDR2 is SYGVQD (reference sequence). The chain's CDR3 is CTSSLAGGFEQFF. CDR3 bases: TGTACCAGCAGCCTCGCAGGGGGCTTTGAGCAGTTCTTC.

Comment on this clonotype: This clone may be a read error of a much larger clone one base away. The CDR3 here is CASSPRGAGTEAFF. Here the CDR3 DNA reads TGTGCCAGCTCACCGCGGGGGGCTGGCACTGAAGCTTTCTTT. The V call is TRBV18, the J call TRBJ1-1, with D possibly matching TRBD1 (6 bases). From germline, CDR1 is KGHSH and CDR2 LQKENI. The CDR3 consists of 14 residues. V lost 3 bases to trimming and J lost 4 bases, with 12 bases between them.

Concerning this clonotype itself: The junction and the germline gene differ at one end; a read error may be behind it. This chain joins TRBV4-2 and TRBJ1-5; TRBD1 matches 10 bases. Germline values: CDR1 LGHNA, CDR2 YNFKEQ. The CDR3 is 15 amino acids. The CDR3 here is CACSLQGTGDQCQHF. The CDR3 bases are TGTGCCTGCAGCCTTCAAGGGACAGGGGATCAGTGCCAGCATTTT.

As concerns this clonotype: This may arise from a read error, as a much more abundant clone is one base away. The V gene is TRBV5-1, the J gene TRBJ2-5; 10 positions match TRBD1. The CDR3 is made up of 15 amino acids. CDR1 is SGHRS and CDR2 is YFSETQ in the germline V gene. CDR3 sequence reads: CASSLGGQGQETLYF. CDR3 in DNA: TGCGCCAGCAGCTTGGGGGGACAGGGGCAAGAGACCCTGTACTTC.

The J gene is TRBJ2-1, the V gene TRBV20-1; TRBD1 aligns across 9 bases. CDR1 and CDR2 (germline): DFQATT, SNEGSKA (reference sequence). V lost 7 bases to trimming and J lost 6 bases; unmatched junction nucleotides: 10. The CDR3 is 14 amino acids. This CDR3 is CSVRTGTGFNEQFF. CDR3 nucleotides: TGCAGTGTTAGGACCGGGACAGGGTTCAATGAGCAGTTCTTC.

This chain connects TRBV29-1 to TRBJ1-2; D not certain. Germline V gene sequence: CDR1 SQVTM, CDR2 ANQGSEA. The V and J ends lost 3 bases and 11 bases respectively, with 16 bases between them. The length of the CDR3 is 12 residues. This CDR3 reads CSVDAINYSYTF. DNA for the CDR3: TGCAGCGTTGATGCGATTAACTATAGTTACACCTTC.